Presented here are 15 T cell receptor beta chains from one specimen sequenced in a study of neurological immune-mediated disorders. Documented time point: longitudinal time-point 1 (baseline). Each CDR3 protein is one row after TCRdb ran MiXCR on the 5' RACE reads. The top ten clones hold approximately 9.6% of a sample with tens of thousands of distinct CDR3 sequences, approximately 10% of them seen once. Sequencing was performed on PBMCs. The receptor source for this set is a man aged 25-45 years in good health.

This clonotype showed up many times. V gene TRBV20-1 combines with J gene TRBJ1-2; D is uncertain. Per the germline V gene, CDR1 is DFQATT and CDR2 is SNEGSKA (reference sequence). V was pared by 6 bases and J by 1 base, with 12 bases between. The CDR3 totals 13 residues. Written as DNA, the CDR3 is TGCAGTGCGGACCCTAGGAGTAACTATGGCTACACCTTC. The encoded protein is CSADPRSNYGYTF.

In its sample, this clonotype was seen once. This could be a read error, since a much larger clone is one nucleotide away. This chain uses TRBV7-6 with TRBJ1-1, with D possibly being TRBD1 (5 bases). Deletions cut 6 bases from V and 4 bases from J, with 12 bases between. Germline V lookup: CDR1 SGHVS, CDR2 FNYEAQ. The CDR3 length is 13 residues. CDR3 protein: CASRGDRVTEAFF. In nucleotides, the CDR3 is TGTGCCAGCAGAGGGGATCGGGTCACTGAAGCTTTCTTT.

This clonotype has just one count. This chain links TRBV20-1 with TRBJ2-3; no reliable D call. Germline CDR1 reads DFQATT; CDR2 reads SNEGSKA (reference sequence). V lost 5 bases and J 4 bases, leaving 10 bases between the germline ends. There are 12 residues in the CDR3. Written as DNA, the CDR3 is TGCAGTGCTGCTGAGAATCCAGATACGCAGTATTTT. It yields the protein CSAAENPDTQYF.

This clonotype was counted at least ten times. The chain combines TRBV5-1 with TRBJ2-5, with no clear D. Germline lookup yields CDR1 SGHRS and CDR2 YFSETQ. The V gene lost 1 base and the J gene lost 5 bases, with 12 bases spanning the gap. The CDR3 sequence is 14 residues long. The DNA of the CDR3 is TGCGCCAGCAGCTTGTGGGTCAGTGACGAGACCCAGTACTTC. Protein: CASSLWVSDETQYF.

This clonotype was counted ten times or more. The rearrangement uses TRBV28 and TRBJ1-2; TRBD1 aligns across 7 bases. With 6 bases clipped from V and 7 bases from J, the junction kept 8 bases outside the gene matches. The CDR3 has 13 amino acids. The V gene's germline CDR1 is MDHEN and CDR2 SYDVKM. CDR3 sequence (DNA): TGTGCCAGCAGCATAGAGGGGGCGCGTGGCTACACCTTC. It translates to CASSIEGARGYTF.

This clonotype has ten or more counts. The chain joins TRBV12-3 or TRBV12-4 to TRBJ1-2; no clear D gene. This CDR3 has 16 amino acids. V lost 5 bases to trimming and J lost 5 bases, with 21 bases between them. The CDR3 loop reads CASSIGIGRNTYGYTF. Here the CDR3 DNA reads TGTGCCAGCAGTATAGGAATTGGGCGAAATACTTATGGCTACACCTTC.

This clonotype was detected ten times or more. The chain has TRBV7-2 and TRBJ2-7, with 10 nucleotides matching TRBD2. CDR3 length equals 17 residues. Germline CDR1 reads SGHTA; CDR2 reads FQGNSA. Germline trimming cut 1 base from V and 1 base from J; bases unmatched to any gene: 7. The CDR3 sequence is CASSLDSGRTLSYEQYF. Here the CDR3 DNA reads TGTGCCAGCAGCTTAGATAGCGGGAGGACCCTTTCCTACGAGCAGTACTTC.

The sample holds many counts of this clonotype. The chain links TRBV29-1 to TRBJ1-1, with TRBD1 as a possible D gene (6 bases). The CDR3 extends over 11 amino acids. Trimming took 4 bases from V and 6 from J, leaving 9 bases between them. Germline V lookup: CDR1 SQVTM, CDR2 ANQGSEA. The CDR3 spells CSVGGGAEAFF. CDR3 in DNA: TGCAGCGTTGGAGGGGGGGCTGAAGCTTTCTTT.

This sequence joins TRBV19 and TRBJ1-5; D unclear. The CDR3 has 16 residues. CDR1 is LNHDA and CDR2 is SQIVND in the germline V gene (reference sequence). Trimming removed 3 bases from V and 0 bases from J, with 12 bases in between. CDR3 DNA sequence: TGTGCCAGTAGTATGGAAAGTGTTAATAGCAATCAGCCCCAGCATTTT. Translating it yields CASSMESVNSNQPQHF.

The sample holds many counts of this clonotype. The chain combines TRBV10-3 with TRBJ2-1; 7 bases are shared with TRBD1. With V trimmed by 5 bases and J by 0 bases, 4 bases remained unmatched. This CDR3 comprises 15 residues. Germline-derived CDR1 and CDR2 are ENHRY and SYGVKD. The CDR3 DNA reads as TGTGCCATCAGTCAACAGGGGAGCTCCTACAATGAGCAGTTCTTC. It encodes CAISQQGSSYNEQFF.

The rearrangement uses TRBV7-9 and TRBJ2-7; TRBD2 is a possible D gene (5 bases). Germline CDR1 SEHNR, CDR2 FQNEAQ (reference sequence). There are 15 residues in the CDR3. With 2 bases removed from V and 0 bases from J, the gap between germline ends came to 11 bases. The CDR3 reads CASSLSVGSSYEQYF. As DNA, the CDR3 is TGTGCCAGCAGCTTAAGCGTGGGGAGCTCCTACGAGCAGTACTTC.

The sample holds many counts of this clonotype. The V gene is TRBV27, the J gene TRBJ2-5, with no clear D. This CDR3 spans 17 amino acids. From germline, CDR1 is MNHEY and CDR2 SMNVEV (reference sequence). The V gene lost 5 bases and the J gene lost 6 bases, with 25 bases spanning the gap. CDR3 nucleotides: TGTGCCAGCAGTCCAGGAGAGGAGACCCGGCGTGGTCAGACCCAGTACTTC. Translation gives CASSPGEETRRGQTQYF.

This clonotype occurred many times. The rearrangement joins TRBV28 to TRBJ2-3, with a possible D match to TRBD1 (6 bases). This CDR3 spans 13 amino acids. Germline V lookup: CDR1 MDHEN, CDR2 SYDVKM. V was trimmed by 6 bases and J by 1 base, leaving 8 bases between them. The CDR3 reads CASRAGGTDTQYF. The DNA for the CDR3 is TGTGCCAGCAGGGCAGGGGGCACAGATACGCAGTATTTT.

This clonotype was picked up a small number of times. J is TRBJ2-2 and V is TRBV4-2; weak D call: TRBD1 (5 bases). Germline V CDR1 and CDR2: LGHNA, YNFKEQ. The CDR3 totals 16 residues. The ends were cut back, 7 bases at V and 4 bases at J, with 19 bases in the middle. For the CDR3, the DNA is TGTGCCAGCACCGTTGGAGCAGGGTTGGGCACCGGGGAGCTGTTTTTT. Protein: CASTVGAGLGTGELFF.

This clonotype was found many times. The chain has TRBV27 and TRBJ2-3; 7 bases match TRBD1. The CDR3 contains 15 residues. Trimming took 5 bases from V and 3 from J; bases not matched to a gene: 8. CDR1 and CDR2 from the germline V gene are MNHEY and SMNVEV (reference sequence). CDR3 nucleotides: TGTGCCAGCAGTCCATACCCGACAGGGACAGATACGCAGTATTTT. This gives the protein CASSPYPTGTDTQYF.